This is a list of T cell receptor beta chains from one sample in a study of blood T cell repertoires in COVID-19. The repertoire was sequenced with immunoSEQ multiplex PCR; TCRdb's copy has only in-frame clones and lacks some. The table lists about 180,000 clones, approximately 85% of them singletons, with roughly 6% in the top ten. The sample taken for sequencing was PBMCs or T cells enriched from blood (not recorded which). Every receptor here comes from a man between 35 and 55 years old who had recovered from COVID-19. CDR3s include the opening cysteine and the closing phenylalanine or tryptophan. The D gene is left open where the match is weak. Expanded clones get a size class; other rows say once, few or many, or leave the size out.

J gene: TRBJ2-1
D gene: -
clone size: -
V gene: TRBV12-3/TRBV12-4
CDR3 protein: CASSPDRNLGGFF
CDR3 DNA: TGTGCCAGCAGTCCCGACAGAAATCTAGGGGGGTTCTTC

J gene: TRBJ2-5
D gene: -
clone size: -
V gene: TRBV11-2
CDR3 protein: CASSLIQGSVQETQYF
CDR3 DNA: TGTGCCAGCAGCTTAATTCAGGGCAGCGTCCAAGAGACCCAGTACTTC

J gene: TRBJ2-7
D gene: TRBD2
clone size: -
V gene: TRBV7-9
CDR3 protein: CASSIGLSGRADEQYF
CDR3 DNA: TGTGCCAGCAGCATCGGACTTAGCGGGAGGGCCGACGAGCAGTACTTC

J gene: TRBJ2-2
D gene: -
clone size: -
V gene: TRBV5-1
CDR3 protein: CASSLIGTQVTGELFF
CDR3 DNA: TGCGCCAGCAGCTTGATTGGGACACAAGTCACCGGGGAGCTGTTTTTT

J gene: TRBJ1-1
D gene: -
clone size: -
V gene: TRBV30
CDR3 protein: CAWTQGMTEAFF
CDR3 DNA: TGTGCCTGGACTCAGGGGATGACTGAAGCTTTCTTT

J gene: TRBJ1-2
D gene: -
clone size: -
V gene: TRBV14
CDR3 protein: CASSQGQYGYTF
CDR3 DNA: TGTGCCAGCAGCCAAGGACAGTATGGCTACACCTTC

J gene: TRBJ1-2
D gene: TRBD1
clone size: -
V gene: TRBV7-9
CDR3 protein: CASSLPGTGEAYGYTF
CDR3 DNA: TGTGCCAGCAGCTTACCCGGGACAGGGGAGGCCTATGGCTACACCTTC

J gene: TRBJ2-3
D gene: TRBD1
clone size: -
V gene: TRBV29-1
CDR3 protein: CSVPSRDRAAPDTQYF
CDR3 DNA: TGCAGCGTTCCTAGTAGGGACAGGGCCGCACCAGATACGCAGTATTTT

J gene: TRBJ2-7
D gene: TRBD1
clone size: -
V gene: TRBV19
CDR3 protein: CASSPRTGVYEQYF
CDR3 DNA: TGTGCCAGTAGTCCCCGGACAGGGGTATACGAGCAGTACTTC

J gene: TRBJ1-2
D gene: -
clone size: -
V gene: TRBV29-1
CDR3 protein: CSVISGQPSRSYGYTF
CDR3 DNA: TGCAGTGTCATTTCAGGACAGCCCAGTCGTAGCTATGGCTACACCTTC

J gene: TRBJ2-3
D gene: -
clone size: -
V gene: TRBV9
CDR3 protein: CASSVGGLTATQYF
CDR3 DNA: TGTGCCAGCAGCGTAGGGGGCCTTACTGCTACGCAGTATTTT

J gene: TRBJ2-1
D gene: TRBD2
clone size: -
V gene: TRBV6-5
CDR3 protein: CASSSLAGINEQFF
CDR3 DNA: TGTGCCAGCAGTTCACTAGCGGGAATCAATGAGCAGTTCTTC

J gene: TRBJ2-3
D gene: TRBD1
clone size: -
V gene: TRBV6-5
CDR3 protein: CASLQQGSTDTQYF
CDR3 DNA: TGTGCCAGCTTACAACAGGGGTCCACAGATACGCAGTATTTT

J gene: TRBJ2-5
D gene: -
clone size: -
V gene: TRBV18
CDR3 protein: CASSPSGETQYF
CDR3 DNA: TGTGCCAGCTCACCATCGGGGGAGACCCAGTACTTC

J gene: TRBJ2-5
D gene: -
clone size: -
V gene: TRBV9
CDR3 protein: CASSANPGASFMETQYF
CDR3 DNA: TGTGCCAGCAGCGCTAATCCAGGGGCTAGCTTCATGGAGACCCAGTACTTC

J gene: TRBJ2-7
D gene: TRBD1
clone size: -
V gene: TRBV7-2
CDR3 protein: CASSTGTGYEQYF
CDR3 DNA: TGTGCCAGCAGCACCGGGACAGGCTACGAGCAGTACTTC

J gene: TRBJ1-2
D gene: TRBD1
clone size: -
V gene: TRBV5-6
CDR3 protein: CASSWATGATNGYTF
CDR3 DNA: TGTGCCAGCAGCTGGGCGACAGGGGCGACGAATGGCTACACCTTC

J gene: TRBJ1-1
D gene: -
clone size: -
V gene: TRBV4-1
CDR3 protein: CASSPLSGGMNTEAFF
CDR3 DNA: TGCGCCAGCAGCCCGTTATCGGGGGGGATGAACACTGAAGCTTTCTTT

J gene: TRBJ1-5
D gene: -
clone size: once
V gene: TRBV30
CDR3 protein: CAWSVQDFNQPQHF
CDR3 DNA: TGTGCCTGGAGTGTACAGGATTTCAATCAGCCCCAGCATTTT

J gene: TRBJ1-2
D gene: -
clone size: -
V gene: TRBV12-3/TRBV12-4
CDR3 protein: CASSLNPGKGYTF
CDR3 DNA: TGTGCCAGCAGTTTAAATCCGGGTAAGGGCTACACCTTC

J gene: TRBJ2-2
D gene: -
clone size: -
V gene: TRBV30
CDR3 protein: CAWTTSFGELFF
CDR3 DNA: TGTGCCTGGACCACTAGTTTCGGGGAGCTGTTTTTT

J gene: TRBJ2-2
D gene: TRBD1
clone size: -
V gene: TRBV7-9
CDR3 protein: CASSLPGTGPGELFF
CDR3 DNA: TGTGCCAGCAGCTTACCGGGGACAGGGCCCGGGGAGCTGTTTTTT

J gene: TRBJ2-7
D gene: -
clone size: -
V gene: TRBV11-3
CDR3 protein: CASRSSYEQYF
CDR3 DNA: TGTGCCAGCAGGTCCAGCTACGAGCAGTACTTC

J gene: TRBJ2-7
D gene: TRBD1
clone size: -
V gene: TRBV24-1
CDR3 protein: CATSDPTGPYEQYF
CDR3 DNA: TGTGCCACCAGTGACCCGACAGGGCCCTACGAGCAGTACTTC

J gene: TRBJ2-4
D gene: -
clone size: -
V gene: TRBV19
CDR3 protein: CASTPPSGGMRNIQYF
CDR3 DNA: TGTGCCAGTACCCCCCCGTCGGGCGGGATGAGGAACATTCAGTACTTC

J gene: TRBJ2-3
D gene: -
clone size: -
V gene: TRBV6-5
CDR3 protein: CASSSTSNTQYF
CDR3 DNA: TGTGCCAGCAGTTCTACTAGCAACACGCAGTATTTT

J gene: TRBJ1-1
D gene: -
clone size: few
V gene: TRBV6-5
CDR3 protein: CASTGDTEAFF
CDR3 DNA: TGTGCCAGCACCGGGGACACTGAAGCTTTCTTT

J gene: TRBJ2-2
D gene: TRBD1
clone size: few
V gene: TRBV10-1
CDR3 protein: CASSRDRGIGTGELFF
CDR3 DNA: TGCGCCAGCAGCCGGGACAGGGGTATAGGCACCGGGGAGCTGTTTTTT

J gene: TRBJ1-4
D gene: TRBD1
clone size: -
V gene: TRBV14
CDR3 protein: CASSRWTGEKLFF
CDR3 DNA: TGTGCCAGCAGCCGATGGACAGGGGAAAAACTGTTTTTT

J gene: TRBJ2-3
D gene: -
clone size: -
V gene: TRBV9
CDR3 protein: CASSVRGSTTPTDTQYF
CDR3 DNA: TGTGCCAGCAGCGTCCGAGGGAGTACGACTCCCACAGATACGCAGTATTTT

J gene: TRBJ2-7
D gene: TRBD1
clone size: -
V gene: TRBV9
CDR3 protein: CASSVGTGAPYEQYF
CDR3 DNA: TGTGCCAGCAGCGTTGGGACAGGGGCCCCCTACGAGCAGTACTTC

J gene: TRBJ1-2
D gene: TRBD1
clone size: -
V gene: TRBV18
CDR3 protein: CASSPKDRAYGYTF
CDR3 DNA: TGTGCCAGCTCACCAAAAGACAGGGCGTACGGCTACACCTTC

J gene: TRBJ1-6
D gene: -
clone size: -
V gene: TRBV5-1
CDR3 protein: CASSLETVNSPLHF
CDR3 DNA: TGCGCCAGCAGCTTGGAGACAGTTAATTCACCCCTCCACTTT

J gene: TRBJ2-1
D gene: -
clone size: -
V gene: TRBV7-9
CDR3 protein: CASSQDYNEQFF
CDR3 DNA: TGTGCCAGCAGCCAGGACTACAATGAGCAGTTCTTC

J gene: TRBJ1-4
D gene: -
clone size: -
V gene: TRBV9
CDR3 protein: CASSRTGQSNEKLFF
CDR3 DNA: TGTGCCAGCAGCAGAACCGGACAGTCTAATGAAAAACTGTTTTTT

J gene: TRBJ2-7
D gene: TRBD2
clone size: -
V gene: TRBV27
CDR3 protein: CASSFLPGLEYNEQYF
CDR3 DNA: TGTGCCAGCAGTTTCCTACCGGGACTAGAGTACAACGAGCAGTACTTC

J gene: TRBJ1-2
D gene: -
clone size: -
V gene: TRBV19
CDR3 protein: CASSKNSRVANYGYTF
CDR3 DNA: TGTGCCAGTAGTAAAAACTCCAGGGTGGCTAACTATGGCTACACCTTC

J gene: TRBJ2-7
D gene: -
clone size: -
V gene: TRBV7-9
CDR3 protein: CASSLRDGMSYEQYF
CDR3 DNA: TGTGCCAGCAGCTTGCGGGACGGGATGTCCTACGAGCAGTACTTC

J gene: TRBJ1-1
D gene: TRBD1
clone size: -
V gene: TRBV5-1
CDR3 protein: CASTLTGTDPNTEAFF
CDR3 DNA: TGCGCCAGCACCTTAACCGGGACAGATCCGAACACTGAAGCTTTCTTT

J gene: TRBJ1-2
D gene: TRBD1
clone size: -
V gene: TRBV3-1/TRBV3-2
CDR3 protein: CASSQTRTGRKNGYTF
CDR3 DNA: TGTGCCAGCAGCCAAACTAGGACAGGGAGGAAAAATGGCTACACCTTC

J gene: TRBJ1-6
D gene: TRBD1
clone size: few
V gene: TRBV28
CDR3 protein: CASSLIGQGAVSPLHF
CDR3 DNA: TGTGCCAGCAGTTTGATTGGTCAGGGGGCAGTTTCACCCCTCCACTTT